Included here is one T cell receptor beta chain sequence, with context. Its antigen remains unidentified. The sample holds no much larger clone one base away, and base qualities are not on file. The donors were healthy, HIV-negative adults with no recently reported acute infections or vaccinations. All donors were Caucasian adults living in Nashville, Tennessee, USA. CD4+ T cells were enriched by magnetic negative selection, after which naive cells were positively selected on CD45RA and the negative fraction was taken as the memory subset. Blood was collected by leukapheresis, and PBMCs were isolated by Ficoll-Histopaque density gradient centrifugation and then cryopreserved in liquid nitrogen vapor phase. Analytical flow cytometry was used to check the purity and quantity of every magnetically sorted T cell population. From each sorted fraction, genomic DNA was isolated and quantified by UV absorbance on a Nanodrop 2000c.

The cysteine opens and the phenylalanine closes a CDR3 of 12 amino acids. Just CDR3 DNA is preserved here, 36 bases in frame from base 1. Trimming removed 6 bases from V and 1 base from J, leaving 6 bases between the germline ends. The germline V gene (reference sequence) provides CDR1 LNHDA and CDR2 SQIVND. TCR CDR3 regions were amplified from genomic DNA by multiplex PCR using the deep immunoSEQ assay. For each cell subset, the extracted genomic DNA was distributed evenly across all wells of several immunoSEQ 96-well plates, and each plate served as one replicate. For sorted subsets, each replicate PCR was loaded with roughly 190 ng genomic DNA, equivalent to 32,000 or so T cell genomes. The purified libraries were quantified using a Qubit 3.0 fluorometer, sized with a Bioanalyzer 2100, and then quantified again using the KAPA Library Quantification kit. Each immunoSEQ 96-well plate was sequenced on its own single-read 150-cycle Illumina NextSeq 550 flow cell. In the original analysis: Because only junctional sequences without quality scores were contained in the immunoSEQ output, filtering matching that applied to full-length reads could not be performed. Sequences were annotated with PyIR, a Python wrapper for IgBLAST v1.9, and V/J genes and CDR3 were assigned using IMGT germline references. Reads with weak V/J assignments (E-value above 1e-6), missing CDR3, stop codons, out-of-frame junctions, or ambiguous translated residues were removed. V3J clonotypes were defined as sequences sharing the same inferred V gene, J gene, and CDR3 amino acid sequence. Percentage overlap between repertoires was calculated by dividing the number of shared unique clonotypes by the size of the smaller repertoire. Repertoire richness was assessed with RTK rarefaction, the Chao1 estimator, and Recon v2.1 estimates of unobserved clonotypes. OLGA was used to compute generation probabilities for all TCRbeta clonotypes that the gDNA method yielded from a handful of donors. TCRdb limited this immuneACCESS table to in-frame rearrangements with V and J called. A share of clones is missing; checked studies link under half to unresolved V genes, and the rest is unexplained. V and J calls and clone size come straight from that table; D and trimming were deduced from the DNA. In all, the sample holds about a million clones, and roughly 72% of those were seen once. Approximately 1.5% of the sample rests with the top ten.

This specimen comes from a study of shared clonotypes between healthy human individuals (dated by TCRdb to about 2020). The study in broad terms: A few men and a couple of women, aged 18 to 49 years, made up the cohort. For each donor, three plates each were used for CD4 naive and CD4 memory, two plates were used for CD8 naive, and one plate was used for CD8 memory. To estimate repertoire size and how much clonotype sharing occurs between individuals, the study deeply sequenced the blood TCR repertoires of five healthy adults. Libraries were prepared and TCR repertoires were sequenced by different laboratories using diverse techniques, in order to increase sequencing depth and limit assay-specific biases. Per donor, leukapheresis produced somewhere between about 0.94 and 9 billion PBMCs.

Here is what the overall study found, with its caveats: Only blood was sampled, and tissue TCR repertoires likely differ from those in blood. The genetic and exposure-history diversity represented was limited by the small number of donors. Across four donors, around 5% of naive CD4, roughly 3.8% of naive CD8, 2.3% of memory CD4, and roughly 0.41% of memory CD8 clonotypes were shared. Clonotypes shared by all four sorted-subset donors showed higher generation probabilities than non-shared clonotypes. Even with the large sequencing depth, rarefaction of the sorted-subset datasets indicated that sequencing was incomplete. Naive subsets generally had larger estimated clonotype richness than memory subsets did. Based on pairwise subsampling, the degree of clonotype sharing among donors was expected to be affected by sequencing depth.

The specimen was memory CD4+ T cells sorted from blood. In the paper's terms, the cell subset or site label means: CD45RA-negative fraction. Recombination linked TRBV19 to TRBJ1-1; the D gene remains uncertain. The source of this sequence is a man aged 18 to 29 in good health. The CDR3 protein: CASRLKNTEAFF. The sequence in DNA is TGTGCCAGTAGGTTGAAGAACACTGAAGCTTTCTTT.